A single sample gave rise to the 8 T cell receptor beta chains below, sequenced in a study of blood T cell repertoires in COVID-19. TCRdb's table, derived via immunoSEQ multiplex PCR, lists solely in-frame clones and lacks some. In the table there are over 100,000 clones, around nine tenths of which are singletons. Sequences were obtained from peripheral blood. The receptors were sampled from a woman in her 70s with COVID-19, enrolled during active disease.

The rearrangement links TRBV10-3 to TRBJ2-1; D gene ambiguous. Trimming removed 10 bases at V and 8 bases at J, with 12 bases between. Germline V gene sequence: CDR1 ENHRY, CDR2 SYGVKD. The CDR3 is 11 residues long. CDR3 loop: CASRNADEQFF. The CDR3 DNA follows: TGTGCCAGCCGGAACGCGGATGAGCAGTTCTTC.

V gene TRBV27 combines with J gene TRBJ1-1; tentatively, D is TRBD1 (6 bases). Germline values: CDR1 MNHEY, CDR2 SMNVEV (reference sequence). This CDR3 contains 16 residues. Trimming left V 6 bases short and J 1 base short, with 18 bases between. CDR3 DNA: TGTGCCAGCAGGCCCTCAGGGGAAAGGGGGAACACTGAAGCTTTCTTT. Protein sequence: CASRPSGERGNTEAFF.

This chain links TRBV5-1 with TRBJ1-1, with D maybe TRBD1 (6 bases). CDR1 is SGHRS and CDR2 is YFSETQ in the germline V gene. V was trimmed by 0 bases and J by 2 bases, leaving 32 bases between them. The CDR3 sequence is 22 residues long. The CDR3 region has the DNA TGCGCCAGCAGCTTGGGCTACAGGGTTCAAACCTCTACCCCTTTAATTAACACTGAAGCTTTCTTT. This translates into CASSLGYRVQTSTPLINTEAFF.

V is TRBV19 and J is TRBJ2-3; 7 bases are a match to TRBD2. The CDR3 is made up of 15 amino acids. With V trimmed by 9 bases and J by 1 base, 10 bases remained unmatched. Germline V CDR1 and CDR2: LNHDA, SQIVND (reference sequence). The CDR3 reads CASWDRGGGTDTQYF. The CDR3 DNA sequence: TGTGCCAGCTGGGACCGTGGGGGGGGCACAGATACGCAGTATTTT.

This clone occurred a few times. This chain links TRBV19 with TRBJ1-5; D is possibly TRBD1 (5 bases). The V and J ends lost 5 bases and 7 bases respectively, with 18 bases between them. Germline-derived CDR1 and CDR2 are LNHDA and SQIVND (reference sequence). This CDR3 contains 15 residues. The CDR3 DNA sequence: TGTGCCAGTAGTTGGAGCCAGAACCAGGGACAGCCCCAGCATTTT. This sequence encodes CASSWSQNQGQPQHF.

The CDR3 DNA reads as TGTGCCAGCAGACAGACAGGGGGGAATCAGCCCCAGCATTTT. It specifies CASRQTGGNQPQHF. This chain connects TRBV28 to TRBJ1-5; TRBD1 matches at 9 bases. The CDR3 totals 14 residues. CDR1 is MDHEN, CDR2 SYDVKM, per germline. V lost 6 bases to trimming and J lost 4 bases; unmatched junction nucleotides: 4.

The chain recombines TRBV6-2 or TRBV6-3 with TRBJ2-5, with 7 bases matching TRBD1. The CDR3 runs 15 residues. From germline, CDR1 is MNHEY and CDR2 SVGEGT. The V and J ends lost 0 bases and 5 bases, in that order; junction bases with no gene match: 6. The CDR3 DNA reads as TGTGCCAGCAGTTACTCGAGGTCACAGGGGGAGACCCAGTACTTC. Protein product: CASSYSRSQGETQYF.

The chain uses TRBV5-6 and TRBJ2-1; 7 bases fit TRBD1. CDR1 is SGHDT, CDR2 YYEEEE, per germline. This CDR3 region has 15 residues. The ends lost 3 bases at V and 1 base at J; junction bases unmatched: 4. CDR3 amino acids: CASSYRGLSYNEQFF. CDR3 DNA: TGTGCCAGCAGCTACAGGGGCCTATCCTACAATGAGCAGTTCTTC.